This T cell receptor (beta chain) appears in the sequencing data of a study of a mutant IDH1 vaccine in newly diagnosed glioma. Across the whole study: There were approximately 60% males and roughly 38% females among treated patients, whose mean age was approximately 41 years.

This CDR3 has 15 amino acids. Germline CDR1 reads LNHNV; CDR2 reads YYDKDF (reference sequence). Deletions cut 2 bases from V and 7 bases from J, with 14 bases between. General study results and limits: Changes to the top peripheral T cell clonotypes appeared unrelated to pseudoprogression.

Regarding this clone: The antigen is not known.

Sample time point: week 35, safety follow-up. The content of each vaccine dose was 300 ug of mutant IDH1 20-mer peptide, and topical imiquimod accompanied it. The method was immunoSEQ multiplex PCR; TCRdb's version includes in-frame clones alone and lacks a portion of them. The table has some 58,000 clones, 81% seen once. The chain recombines TRBV15 with TRBJ2-2, with a possible D match to TRBD2 (7 bases). Sequenced material: PBMCs, taken from a glioma patient whose treatment included an IDH1 peptide vaccine. The clonotype was recovered from a man aged 40-50 years with glioma. The CDR3 loop is CATSRLGGQDGELFF. In nucleotides, the CDR3 is TGTGCCACCAGCAGATTGGGGGGGCAGGACGGGGAGCTGTTTTTT.